The 28 T cell receptor beta chains below all came from one sample that was sequenced in a study of cytomegalovirus exposure and HLA in healthy donors. In the PCR, 60 Vbeta and 13 Jbeta primers were used. TCRdb's table, derived via immunoSEQ multiplex PCR, lists solely in-frame clones and lacks some. The table records about 170,000 clones, around 80% of them present only once. Sequenced: PBMCs. These receptors all stem from a woman aged 30 to 39 in good health and CMV-seropositive.

The chain is built from TRBV28 and TRBJ1-1; 10 bases match TRBD1. J lost 4 bases, V lost 5 bases, and 10 bases had no gene match. Germline V lookup: CDR1 MDHEN, CDR2 SYDVKM. This CDR3 comprises 16 residues. The CDR3 sequence: CASSLSTGGYSTEAFF. The CDR3 DNA follows: TGTGCCAGCAGTCTCTCGACAGGGGGCTATTCCACTGAAGCTTTCTTT.

The rearrangement uses TRBV27 and TRBJ2-7, with 9 bases fitting TRBD2. This CDR3 has 17 residues. The junction had 14 bases not matched to a gene; V was cut back by 3 bases and J by 5 bases. Per germline, CDR1 MNHEY and CDR2 SMNVEV (reference sequence). CDR3 nucleotides: TGTGCCAGCAGTTTTTTGGGCCCAGTTTTAGCGGGAGACGAGCAGTACTTC. Amino acid sequence: CASSFLGPVLAGDEQYF.

CDR3 nucleotide sequence: TGCGCCAGCAGCCAAGTTAGTGGTGCTCGCTACGAGCAGTACTTC. This codes for CASSQVSGARYEQYF. The chain uses TRBV4-1 and TRBJ2-7; no clear D. Germline values: CDR1 MGHRA, CDR2 YSYEKL. V lost 1 base and J 3 bases, leaving 13 bases between the germline ends. The CDR3 consists of 15 residues.

In this sample, this clone turned up once. The gene calls are TRBV10-3 and TRBJ2-3; no clear D gene. V shed 3 bases and J shed 3 bases, with 4 bases lying between them. Germline V gene lookup returns CDR1 ENHRY and CDR2 SYGVKD. The CDR3 spans 12 residues. CDR3 sequence (DNA): TGTGCCATCAGTGATTCTACAGATACGCAGTATTTT. It is translated as CAISDSTDTQYF.

Here the CDR3 DNA reads TGTGCCAGCAGCTTACCCCAGGGGAGTTCCTCCTACGAGCAGTACTTC. Translated, it gives CASSLPQGSSSYEQYF. The chain has TRBV7-9 and TRBJ2-7, with D possibly being TRBD1 (6 bases). The CDR3 consists of 16 residues. Per germline, CDR1 SEHNR and CDR2 FQNEAQ (reference sequence). The V and J ends lost 2 bases and 0 bases respectively, with 14 bases between them.

The chain is built from TRBV2 and TRBJ2-7; TRBD1 is a possible D gene (6 bases). The V end was cut by 6 bases, the J end by 2 bases, with 14 bases between. Germline CDR1 and CDR2: SNHLY and FYNNEI. This CDR3 has 14 residues. The CDR3 DNA follows: TGTGCCAGCAGCCTCCGGGACACCGCCTACGAGCAGTACTTC. It yields the protein CASSLRDTAYEQYF.

The chain has TRBV28 and TRBJ2-5, with 8 bases lining up with TRBD1. The CDR3 length is 14 residues. In germline, CDR1 is MDHEN, CDR2 SYDVKM. J lost 6 bases, V lost 3 bases, and 6 bases had no gene match. The CDR3 loop is CASSLPDRVKTQYF. The CDR3 DNA follows: TGTGCCAGCAGTTTGCCGGACAGGGTAAAGACCCAGTACTTC.

This clone was counted once. This chain uses TRBV4-2 with TRBJ2-1; D is possibly TRBD2 (6 bases). The CDR3 contains 14 residues. CDR1 LGHNA and CDR2 YNFKEQ come from the germline V gene. The V and J ends lost 0 bases and 4 bases respectively, with 7 bases between them. CDR3 residues: CASSQEAGYNEQFF. CDR3 coding DNA: TGTGCCAGCAGCCAAGAGGCGGGGTACAATGAGCAGTTCTTC.

The gene calls are TRBV19 and TRBJ1-5; 9 bases agree with TRBD1. Germline CDR1 and CDR2: LNHDA and SQIVND (reference sequence). The CDR3 covers 17 residues. J lost 5 bases, V lost 0 bases, and 8 bases had no gene match. The CDR3 protein is CASSIDTGTGLHQPQHF. DNA of the CDR3: TGTGCCAGTAGTATAGACACCGGGACAGGGTTGCATCAGCCCCAGCATTTT.

V usage is TRBV9 and J usage is TRBJ1-3; 7 bases agree with TRBD1. This CDR3 has 17 residues. J gave up 0 bases and V 4 bases, and 10 bases lay outside the gene matches. The germline gives CDR1 SGDLS, CDR2 YYNGEE. CDR3 DNA sequence: TGTGCCAGCAGCCCCCGGGACAGCCCCTTCTCTGGAAACACCATATATTTT. The encoded protein is CASSPRDSPFSGNTIYF.

This clone has just a few counts. This chain connects TRBV7-2 to TRBJ1-1; TRBD1 might be the D (5 bases). V dropped 0 bases and J dropped 1 base, with 6 bases sitting between them. CDR3 length: 14 residues. CDR1 and CDR2 (germline): SGHTA, FQGNSA. This CDR3 reads CASSLAGGNTEAFF. The CDR3 nucleotides read TGTGCCAGCAGCTTAGCCGGGGGGAACACTGAAGCTTTCTTT.

CDR3 bases: TGTGCCAGCAGCTTAGACCCGGGACTAGCGGGAGGGGTTGAGCAGTACTTC. Amino acids: CASSLDPGLAGGVEQYF. The chain couples TRBV7-2 to TRBJ2-7; 16 bases align to TRBD2. The length of the CDR3 is 17 residues. The J segment lost 7 bases and the V segment lost 1 base, leaving 7 bases of the junction unmatched. Per germline, CDR1 SGHTA and CDR2 FQGNSA.

The chain carries TRBV5-1 and TRBJ2-7; 8 nucleotides line up with TRBD2. The germline gives CDR1 SGHRS, CDR2 YFSETQ. V shed 4 bases and J 2 bases; nucleotides not matched to a gene: 8. The length of the CDR3 is 15 residues. CDR3 residues: CASSTGGVGPYEQYF. As DNA, the CDR3 is TGCGCCAGCAGCACGGGGGGGGTTGGACCCTACGAGCAGTACTTC.

J is TRBJ1-3 and V is TRBV6-5; 8 nucleotides line up with TRBD1. Germline-derived CDR1 and CDR2 are MNHEY and SVGAGI. The trim removed 2 bases at V and 4 bases at J, leaving 4 bases unmatched. CDR3 length: 15 residues. The CDR3 loop is CASSYTTGEGNTIYF. In DNA form, the CDR3 reads TGTGCCAGCAGTTACACGACAGGGGAGGGAAACACCATATATTTT.

The chain employs TRBV28 and TRBJ2-5; no definite D call. Per the germline V gene, CDR1 is MDHEN and CDR2 is SYDVKM. The CDR3 spans 14 residues. The V end lost 1 base, the J end lost 0 bases, and 6 bases lay between the germline ends. CDR3 sequence (DNA): TGTGCCAGCAGTTTATCCGGGTACCAAGAGACCCAGTACTTC. Its protein product is CASSLSGYQETQYF.

The chain recombines TRBV5-8 with TRBJ2-2; D is perhaps TRBD1 (8 bases). The CDR3 sequence is 15 residues long. Germline values: CDR1 SGHTS, CDR2 YDEGEE. Trimming took 4 bases from V and 6 from J, leaving 16 bases between them. The CDR3 is CASSRQGRDPGELFF. DNA of the CDR3: TGTGCCAGCAGCCGACAGGGGAGGGACCCCGGGGAGCTGTTTTTT. The whole variable domain, remainder taken from reference TRBV5-8 and TRBJ2-2, is EAGVTQSPTHLIKTRGQQATLRCSPISGHTSVYWYQQALGLGLQFLLWYDEGEERNRGNFPPRFSGRQFPNYSSELNVNALELEDSALYLCASSRQGRDPGELFFGEGSRLTVL.

The V and J genes are TRBV7-3 and TRBJ2-1; 7 bases are a match to TRBD1. Germline V CDR1 and CDR2: SGHTA, FQGTGA. The J segment lost 6 bases and the V segment lost 6 bases, leaving 29 bases of the junction unmatched. CDR3 length equals 21 residues. The DNA for the CDR3 is TGTGCCAGCAGTCAATCAGTTTTTGAGGGGGCCGGGACCCGTACCTTCAATGAGCAGTTCTTC. This sequence encodes CASSQSVFEGAGTRTFNEQFF.

This chain links TRBV20-1 with TRBJ1-1; D gene ambiguous. The CDR3 covers 11 residues. The V gene's germline CDR1 is DFQATT and CDR2 SNEGSKA (reference sequence). Trimming shortened V by 0 bases and J by 12 bases, and 11 bases separated the two germline ends. In DNA form, the CDR3 reads TGCAGTGCTAGAGATTGGCCCATCCCTTTCTTT. As protein: CSARDWPIPFF.

CDR3 protein: CASSWDSGELFF. The DNA for the CDR3 is TGTGCCAGCAGTTGGGACAGCGGGGAGCTGTTTTTT. The chain is built from TRBV25-1 and TRBJ2-2; TRBD1 agrees at 7 bases. CDR1 MGHDK and CDR2 SYGVNS come from the germline V gene. V lost 5 bases and J lost 7; bases outside the gene matches: 1. The CDR3 has 12 residues.

The chain joins TRBV5-1 to TRBJ1-1; a possible D gene is TRBD1 (5 bases). The germline gives CDR1 SGHRS, CDR2 YFSETQ. V lost 3 bases and J lost 0, with 6 bases in between. The CDR3 length is 13 residues. The CDR3 DNA reads as TGCGCCAGCAGCTGGGGGGTGAACACTGAAGCTTTCTTT. Translated, it gives CASSWGVNTEAFF. The whole variable domain, remainder taken from reference TRBV5-1 and TRBJ1-1, is KAGVTQTPRYLIKTRGQQVTLSCSPISGHRSVSWYQQTPGQGLQFLFEYFSETQRNKGNFPGRFSGRQFSNSRSEMNVSTLELGDSALYLCASSWGVNTEAFFGQGTRLTVV.

The genes are TRBV30 and TRBJ2-1; 14 bases are shared with TRBD2. Germline V gives CDR1 GTSNPN, CDR2 SVGIG (reference sequence). Losses at the gene ends were 3 bases for V and 9 bases for J; bases not matched to a gene: 7. This CDR3 is 15 amino acids long. CDR3 nucleotide sequence: TGTGCCTGGAGACCGGGACTAGCGGGAGTCGTTGAGCAGTTCTTC. The encoded protein is CAWRPGLAGVVEQFF.

The chain combines TRBV2 with TRBJ1-1; 10 bases fit TRBD1. Germline V gene sequence: CDR1 SNHLY, CDR2 FYNNEI. CDR3 length: 15 amino acids. The trim removed 4 bases at V and 6 bases at J, leaving 8 bases unmatched. The CDR3 region has the DNA TGTGCCAGCAGTGTAGACAGGGGGCTTTCCCCTGAAGCTTTCTTT. It specifies CASSVDRGLSPEAFF.

The chain joins TRBV7-2 to TRBJ2-7; TRBD2 agrees at 11 bases. In germline, CDR1 is SGHTA, CDR2 FQGNSA. Trimming cost V 2 bases and J 4 bases; bases outside gene matches: 13. The CDR3 has 18 residues. Here the CDR3 reads CASSLQGNPSGRWYEQYF. Written as DNA, the CDR3 is TGTGCCAGCAGCTTACAGGGCAACCCTAGCGGGAGGTGGTACGAGCAGTACTTC. Filled out from reference TRBV7-2 and TRBJ2-7, the complete variable domain reads GAGVSQSPSNKVTEKGKDVELRCDPISGHTALYWYRQSLGQGLEFLIYFQGNSAPDKSGLPSDRFSAERTGGSVSTLTIQRTQQEDSAVYLCASSLQGNPSGRWYEQYFGPGTRLTVT.

This clone has a handful of counts. The gene calls are TRBV27 and TRBJ2-2; D ambiguous. Deletions cut 3 bases from V and 0 bases from J, with 2 bases between. CDR1 MNHEY and CDR2 SMNVEV come from the germline V gene (reference sequence). This CDR3 comprises 13 residues. CDR3 nucleotides: TGTGCCAGCAGTTTCTCGAACACCGGGGAGCTGTTTTTT. It is translated as CASSFSNTGELFF.

The chain combines TRBV6-5 with TRBJ1-2; D is ambiguous. CDR1 and CDR2 from the germline V gene are MNHEY and SVGAGI. This CDR3 is built from 13 residues. V lost 5 bases and J 1 base, leaving 8 bases between the germline ends. The CDR3 DNA reads as TGTGCCAGCAGTACGGGGATTAACTATGGCTACACCTTC. Translated, it gives CASSTGINYGYTF.

This clone was detected only once. The chain joins TRBV28 to TRBJ1-3, with D possibly TRBD1 on 5 matching bases. V gave up 3 bases and J gave up 7 bases, with 13 bases separating them. Germline values: CDR1 MDHEN, CDR2 SYDVKM. This CDR3 region has 14 residues. Here the CDR3 DNA reads TGTGCCAGCAGTTTCCCGCGGGGACGCAACACCATATATTTT. Translated: CASSFPRGRNTIYF.

This clone has more than one count but fewer than ten. The chain combines TRBV11-2 with TRBJ2-1, with 10 bases matching TRBD1. Germline CDR1 and CDR2: SGHAT and FQNNGV. J gave up 9 bases and V 5 bases, and 7 bases lay outside the gene matches. This CDR3 has 14 residues. Written as DNA, the CDR3 is TGTGCCAGCAGCGGAGACAGGGGGCTTAGTGAGCAGTTCTTC. It codes for CASSGDRGLSEQFF.

This chain links TRBV7-3 with TRBJ2-1, with 11 positions matching TRBD2. Germline assignment: CDR1 SGHTA and CDR2 FQGTGA. V lost 4 bases, J lost 6 bases, and 5 bases stayed unmatched. The CDR3 has 15 residues. The CDR3 nucleotides read TGTGCCAGCAGCTCCCGACTAGCGGGATTCAATGAGCAGTTCTTC. Protein sequence: CASSSRLAGFNEQFF. The full variable domain, its missing parts supplied by reference TRBV7-3 and TRBJ2-1, is GAGVSQTPSNKVTEKGKYVELRCDPISGHTALYWYRQSLGQGPEFLIYFQGTGAADDSGLPNDRFFAVRPEGSVSTLKIQRTERGDSAVYLCASSSRLAGFNEQFFGPGTRLTVL.